This entry lists 5 T cell receptor beta chains sequenced from one sample in a study of spatial heterogeneity in lung cancer. The time point denotes: sample taken at primary tumor resection. Whole RNA from tumor, nontumor lung or frozen PBMC was sequenced unsorted. TCRdb re-called the 5' RACE reads with MiXCR, one entry per CDR3 protein. The sample consists of 20,000 to 25,000 distinct CDR3 sequences, under 6% of them appearing once. The sample consisted of PBMCs, taken at surgery. Receptors originate from a male donor with early-stage non-small cell lung cancer.

This clonotype was found many times. The chain links TRBV20-1 to TRBJ1-5; D is ambiguous. CDR3 size: 13 residues. Germline assignment: CDR1 DFQATT and CDR2 SNEGSKA (reference sequence). Trimming stripped 4 bases from V and 7 bases from J, with 14 bases between. CDR3 DNA: TGCAGTGCTAAAGGGCTGATCTCGCAGCCCCAGCATTTT. Translated, it gives CSAKGLISQPQHF.

Ten or more counts support this clonotype. The V and J genes are TRBV7-3 and TRBJ2-1; the match to TRBD2 covers 7 bases. The V gene's germline CDR1 is SGHTA and CDR2 FQGTGA. CDR3 length: 15 amino acids. V lost 2 bases to trimming and J lost 7 bases; unmatched junction nucleotides: 8. CDR3: CASSLERGNWNEQFF. CDR3 bases: TGTGCCAGCAGCTTAGAGCGGGGTAATTGGAATGAGCAGTTCTTC.

There are many counts of this clonotype. The chain combines TRBV3-1 with TRBJ2-3, with no clear D. Trimming left V 2 bases short and J 6 bases short, with 18 bases between. Per the germline V gene, CDR1 is LGHDT and CDR2 is YNNKEL (reference sequence). CDR3 length: 16 residues. In DNA form, the CDR3 reads TGTGCCAGCAGCCAAAAGAGACCAGCGAGTCGCGATACGCAGTATTTT. This gives the protein CASSQKRPASRDTQYF.

The V gene is TRBV5-1, the J gene TRBJ2-3; 10 bases are a match to TRBD1. V was clipped by 4 bases and J by 4 bases; unmatched bases: 6. Looked up from germline, CDR1 is SGHRS and CDR2 is YFSETQ. The CDR3 length is 15 residues. The CDR3 is CASSRDRGGPDTQYF. The CDR3, as DNA: TGCGCCAGCAGCCGGGACAGGGGAGGTCCAGATACGCAGTATTTT.

Ten or more counts support this clonotype. This rearrangement joins TRBV29-1 to TRBJ2-7; 8 bases match TRBD1. V trimming: 5 bases; J trimming: 2 bases; junction bases outside the gene matches: 5. CDR3 size: 13 residues. Germline V gene sequence: CDR1 SQVTM, CDR2 ANQGSEA. CDR3 nucleotide sequence: TGCAGCGTTCGGGACAGGCCAGCCTACGAGCAGTACTTC. It is translated as CSVRDRPAYEQYF.